Listed here are 3 T cell receptor beta chains from one sample, sequenced in a study of vaccination and CD4 T cells after COVID-19. No antigen has been identified for these receptors. This sample's treatment: approximately 10-day PBMC culture with coronavirus spike peptide pools or control peptides (ViraFEST assay). At the Johns Hopkins FTIC core, DNA taken from cultured CD4+ T cells was sequenced by way of the Oncomine TCR Beta short-read assay. TCRdb re-called the PCR reads through MiXCR, storing one row per CDR3 protein. This repertoire shows fewer than 30,000 distinct CDR3 sequences, approximately 66% found once; its top ten account for about a sixth. The source was CD4+ T cells from blood, cultured in vitro, collected after SARS-CoV-2 vaccination. These receptors all come from a human donor who received a COVID-19 vaccine.

The chain couples TRBV6-1 to TRBJ1-6; no clear D. The CDR3 contains 17 residues. Germline V gene sequence: CDR1 MNHNS, CDR2 SASEGT. V was clipped by 6 bases and J by 2 bases, with 17 bases between them. In nucleotides, the CDR3 is TGTGCCAGCAGGTCGGGAATCAAGAGGACCTATAATTCACCCCTCCACTTT. Translated, it gives CASRSGIKRTYNSPLHF.

The chain links TRBV5-6 to TRBJ1-1, with D tentatively TRBD1 (6 bases). V was shortened by 1 base and J by 5 bases, with 12 bases between the two germline ends. Germline V gives CDR1 SGHDT, CDR2 YYEEEE. The CDR3 runs to 14 residues. CDR3 sequence: CASSLRGGETEAFF. CDR3 coding DNA: TGTGCCAGCAGCTTGAGGGGGGGCGAAACTGAAGCTTTCTTT.

The V and J genes are TRBV7-9 and TRBJ1-2; tentatively, D is TRBD1 (5 bases). Deletions cut 5 bases from V and 8 bases from J, with 15 bases between. The length of the CDR3 is 13 residues. Germline V CDR1 and CDR2: SEHNR, FQNEAQ (reference sequence). DNA of the CDR3: TGTGCCAGCAGCATAGGGACTTCGGGGGGCTACACCTTC. This codes for CASSIGTSGGYTF.